The rows below give T cell receptor beta chains drawn from one sample of a study of blood T cells in healthy people across ages. TCRdb ran MiXCR on the 5' RACE reads and lists one entry per CDR3 protein. The table shows 950,000 to 1,200,000 distinct CDR3 sequences, with 35% to 45% occurring only once. The sequencing sample was made of blood. Receptors originate from a man younger than 35 in good health. The CDR3 runs from the conserved cysteine through the conserved F or W. D genes are given only for firm matches. A row's size may be missing; if present it is once, few, many or a size class.

abundance	v_gene	j_gene	d_gene	CDR3nt	CDR3aa
NA	TRBV5-1	TRBJ2-3	NA	TGCGCCAACAGCTTGGGCGGGGATACGCAGTATTTT	CANSLGGDTQYF
few	TRBV11-2	TRBJ1-2	NA	TGTGCCAGCAGCCCCCGGGTCCTGACTAACTATGGCTACACCTTC	CASSPRVLTNYGYTF
few	TRBV6-2/TRBV6-3	TRBJ1-1	NA	TGTGCCAGCAGTTACTCTGTAGGGGCGAGCACTGAAGCTTTCTTT	CASSYSVGASTEAFF
few	TRBV27	TRBJ2-1	NA	TGTGCCAGCAGTCCCCGTTTACGAAGCTCCTACAATGAGCAGTTCTTC	CASSPRLRSSYNEQFF
NA	TRBV20-1	TRBJ2-5	NA	TGCAGTGCTAGAGCCACGATAGGGGACAATGAGCAGTACTTC	CSARATIGDNEQYF
many	TRBV10-3	TRBJ2-3	TRBD2	TGTGCCATCAGTTCTACCGGGACTAGCCGCACAGATACGCAGTATTTT	CAISSTGTSRTDTQYF
few	TRBV7-9	TRBJ1-4	NA	TGTGCCAGCAGTTTTCGGGGGGCAACTAATGAAAAACTGTTTTTT	CASSFRGATNEKLFF
NA	TRBV29-1	TRBJ1-1	NA	TGCAGCGCCCCAGGGGAATCCGCTGAAGCTTTCTTT	CSAPGESAEAFF
NA	TRBV7-8	TRBJ2-5	NA	TGTGCCAGCAGCTTAGCGATGCATGAGCAGTACTTC	CASSLAMHEQYF
few	TRBV7-2	TRBJ1-2	TRBD1	TGTGCCAGCAGACAGGAAACAGGGGGGACTTACTATGGCTACACCTTC	CASRQETGGTYYGYTF
NA	TRBV24-1	TRBJ2-2	NA	TGTGCCACCAGTGATTTAAGGGAGCTGTTTTTT	CATSDLRELFF
once	TRBV6-5	TRBJ1-1	NA	TGTGCCAGCAGCCCTATTTGGAACACTGAAGCTTTCTTT	CASSPIWNTEAFF
NA	TRBV4-3	TRBJ2-3	NA	TGCGCCAGCAGCCAAGAAGAAGCAGATACGCAGTATTTT	CASSQEEADTQYF
few	TRBV12-3/TRBV12-4	TRBJ1-5	NA	TGTGCCAGCAGTCTGTATCGGGCAGACTCTCGGCCCCAGCATTTT	CASSLYRADSRPQHF
few	TRBV12-3/TRBV12-4	TRBJ1-1	NA	TGTGCCAGCAGTTTATATTCGCCCGGGAACACTGAAGCTTTCTTT	CASSLYSPGNTEAFF
few	TRBV20-1	TRBJ1-1	NA	TGCAGTGCCCCGGACTTAATGAACACTGAAGCTTTCTTT	CSAPDLMNTEAFF
NA	TRBV12-5	TRBJ2-7	NA	TGTGCTAGTGGTCTCAACGGGGGTGAGGGCTCCTACGAGCAGTACTTC	CASGLNGGEGSYEQYF
NA	TRBV7-8	TRBJ2-7	NA	TGTGCCAGCAGCGAACTTGGACAGAAACCACGGCAGTACTTC	CASSELGQKPRQYF
NA	TRBV28	TRBJ1-4	TRBD1	TGTGCCAGCAGCGCCGGGACAGCCGATGAAAAACTGTTTTTT	CASSAGTADEKLFF
few	TRBV7-2	TRBJ2-1	TRBD2	TGTGCCAGCAGGTCCGGGACTAGCGGTTACAATGAGCAGTTCTTC	CASRSGTSGYNEQFF
few	TRBV5-1	TRBJ2-3	NA	TGCGCCAGCAACAGCGGGGACACCGTGTCAGATACGCAGTATTTT	CASNSGDTVSDTQYF
NA	TRBV18	TRBJ2-7	TRBD1	TGTGCCAGCTCACCGCCGGACAGGGGGGAGTACGAGCAGTACTTC	CASSPPDRGEYEQYF
few	TRBV5-5	TRBJ1-5	NA	TGTGCCAGCAGCCCCCAATTTTTGCCCCGGCAGCCCCAGCATTTT	CASSPQFLPRQPQHF
NA	TRBV20-1	TRBJ2-5	TRBD2	TGCAGTGCTAGAGTCCTAGCGGGGGGACAAGAGACCCAGTACTTC	CSARVLAGGQETQYF
NA	TRBV11-2	TRBJ2-5	TRBD1	TGTGCCAGCAGCTTATCCGGACAGGGCGTTGGAGAGACCCAGTACTTC	CASSLSGQGVGETQYF
few	TRBV27	TRBJ2-1	TRBD1	TGTGCCAGCAGTTCGGGACAGGCATACTACAATGAGCAGTTCTTC	CASSSGQAYYNEQFF
NA	TRBV16	TRBJ2-3	TRBD2	TGTGCCAGCAGCCAACCAACTAGCGGGAGGGGCACAGATACGCAGTATTTT	CASSQPTSGRGTDTQYF
NA	TRBV9	TRBJ2-1	TRBD1	TGTGCCAGCAGCAAGGACAGGGTCCATGAGCAGTTCTTC	CASSKDRVHEQFF
few	TRBV20-1	TRBJ1-5	NA	TGCAGTGCTACGGGGACGACCCAGCCCCAGCATTTT	CSATGTTQPQHF
few	TRBV5-5	TRBJ1-2	NA	TGTGCCAGCAGCTCTCCGACAGGAGTAAATGGCTACACCTTC	CASSSPTGVNGYTF
NA	TRBV7-7	TRBJ2-2	TRBD1	TGTGCCAGCAGCGAAGACAGGGTCGGGGAGCTGTTTTTT	CASSEDRVGELFF
NA	TRBV7-3	TRBJ1-1	NA	TGTGCCAGCAGCTTTGGGGACCTGAACACTGAAGCTTTCTTT	CASSFGDLNTEAFF
NA	TRBV20-1	TRBJ2-7	NA	TGCAGTGCTATAGGGACGAAACCCTACGAGCAGTACTTC	CSAIGTKPYEQYF
NA	TRBV6-6	TRBJ1-1	NA	TGTGCCAGCAGCTCAGACTTGAGAGCTGAAGCTTTCTTT	CASSSDLRAEAFF
NA	TRBV6-5	TRBJ1-6	NA	TGTGCCAGCAGTTTTACAGGGATACGGAATTCACCCCTCCACTTT	CASSFTGIRNSPLHF
NA	TRBV5-1	TRBJ2-3	TRBD2	TGCGCCAGCAGCCCCCGGCGGGGGGTCTCTAGCACAGATACGCAGTATTTT	CASSPRRGVSSTDTQYF
NA	TRBV11-2	TRBJ2-3	NA	TGTGCCAGCAGCTTAGAGGGCAGGGTATCAACAGATACGCAGTATTTT	CASSLEGRVSTDTQYF
NA	TRBV9	TRBJ2-1	NA	TGTGCCAGCAACCAAGCGGGCCGCTCCTACAATGAGCAGTTCTTC	CASNQAGRSYNEQFF
NA	TRBV20-1	TRBJ1-1	NA	TGCAGTGCTAGAGATTATGGCAGGGAGGGGACTGAAGCTTTCTTT	CSARDYGREGTEAFF
NA	TRBV13	TRBJ2-3	NA	TGTGCCAGCAGCTTAGAGGAGGGGGCCCCAGAGACGCAGTATTTT	CASSLEEGAPETQYF
NA	TRBV4-1	TRBJ2-1	TRBD2	TGCGCCAGCAGCCAGGATCGAGAGGGCCCGACTAGCGGGGGGCGGAATGAGCAGTTCTTC	CASSQDREGPTSGGRNEQFF
NA	TRBV19	TRBJ2-5	NA	TGTGCCAGTAGTATTGAGCCTCAAGAGACCCAGTACTTC	CASSIEPQETQYF
NA	TRBV3-1	TRBJ1-1	NA	TGTGCCAGCAGCCCCGACGGAGGGGAAGCTTTCTTT	CASSPDGGEAFF
once	TRBV5-1	TRBJ2-4	NA	TGCGCCAGCAGCTTGCGCCCTCAGGAAAAAAACATTCAGTACTTC	CASSLRPQEKNIQYF
few	TRBV20-1	TRBJ2-1	NA	TGCAGTGCTAGAGCAGGGTTATATGAGCAGTTCTTC	CSARAGLYEQFF
NA	TRBV7-9	TRBJ1-2	NA	TGTGCCAGCAGCGTAAGTTACGACAGGATAAACACCTTC	CASSVSYDRINTF
once	TRBV7-9	TRBJ2-1	NA	TGTGCCAACAGCTTAGGGTTCGGGGGAAGCTCCTACAATGAGCAGTTCTTC	CANSLGFGGSSYNEQFF
few	TRBV27	TRBJ1-4	NA	TGTGCCAGCAGCCGCCGCCTGAGAAGTAATGAAAAACTGTTTTTT	CASSRRLRSNEKLFF
NA	TRBV4-1	TRBJ2-5	NA	TGCGCCAGCAGCCAAAGACTACTACCCAAACCCTACAATGAGCAGTACTTC	CASSQRLLPKPYNEQYF
NA	TRBV27	TRBJ1-6	TRBD1	TGTGCCAGCAGCCGGACAGGAACTATCTCCTATAATTCACCCCTCCACTTT	CASSRTGTISYNSPLHF
NA	TRBV4-3	TRBJ2-5	TRBD2	TGCGCCAGCAGCCAAGAGAAGGCTAGCGGGTTTGGGAATGAGCAGTACTTC	CASSQEKASGFGNEQYF
NA	TRBV5-6	TRBJ2-7	TRBD1	TGTGCCAGCAGCTCCCGGGACAGGGGCAAGCAGTACTTC	CASSSRDRGKQYF
NA	TRBV11-3	TRBJ2-1	NA	TGTGCCAGCAGCTTAGGTAGCCCGGGGAATGAGCAGTTCTTC	CASSLGSPGNEQFF